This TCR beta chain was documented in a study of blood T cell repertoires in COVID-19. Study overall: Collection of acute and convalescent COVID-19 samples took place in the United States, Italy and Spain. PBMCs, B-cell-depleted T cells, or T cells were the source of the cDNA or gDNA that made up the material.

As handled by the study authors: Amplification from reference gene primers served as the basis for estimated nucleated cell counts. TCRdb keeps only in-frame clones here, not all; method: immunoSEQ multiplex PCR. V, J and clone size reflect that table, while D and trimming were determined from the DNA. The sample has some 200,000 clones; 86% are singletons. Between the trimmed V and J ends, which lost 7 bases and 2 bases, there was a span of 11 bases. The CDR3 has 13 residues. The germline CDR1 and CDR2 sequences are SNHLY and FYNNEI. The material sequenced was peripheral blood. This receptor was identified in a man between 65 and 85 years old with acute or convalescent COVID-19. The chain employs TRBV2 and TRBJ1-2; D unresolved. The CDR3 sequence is CASIWAVNYGYTF. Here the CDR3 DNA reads TGTGCCAGCATATGGGCAGTGAACTATGGCTACACCTTC.